This T cell receptor (beta chain) was recovered during a study of OX40 agonist ivuxolimab in advanced cancers. In the study overall: Ivuxolimab, which targeted the costimulatory receptor OX40 (CD134), was an agonistic, fully human IgG2 monoclonal antibody. Of the approximately 50 dose-escalation patients, hepatocellular carcinoma was present in around 20, melanoma in around 15, renal cell carcinoma in 9 and head and neck cancer in 9. The paper reports the monotherapy dose-escalation portion (N = 52 patients) of the phase I ivuxolimab trial. Intravenous ivuxolimab was administered to patients every 2 weeks at six dose levels: 0.01, 0.1, 0.3, 1.5, 3 and 10 mg/kg. Peripheral TCRbeta sequencing was intended to test whether TCR sequence diversity was altered and clonal T-cell expansion was caused by ivuxolimab. In the dose-escalation cohort, 82.7% of patients were male, and the mean age was approximately 55 years, with a range of roughly 23 to 85. Patients were allowed to have had prior anti-PD-1, anti-PD-L1 or anti-CTLA-4 therapy, and 40% of the dose-escalation patients had previously received checkpoint inhibitors. Partial responses were achieved by three dose-escalation patients, of whom one had hepatocellular carcinoma and two had cutaneous melanoma.

As regards this clone: Its antigen is still unknown. One base away there is no much larger clone; base qualities are not given.

Patients with a history of autoimmune disease or receiving systemic immunosuppression were excluded from the trial. In every dose cohort, peripheral blood was drawn for TCR sequencing at baseline, cycle 4 day 1, and cycle 7 day 1. Samples came from an open-label, multicenter, first-in-human phase I dose-escalation trial of ivuxolimab. Adults with locally advanced or metastatic head and neck squamous cell, hepatocellular, melanoma or renal cell carcinoma were enrolled in the trial. CD4+ and CD8+ T cells were sorted separately from peripheral blood before TCR sequencing. The cysteine opens and the phenylalanine closes a CDR3 of 14 amino acids. The retained sequence is limited to the CDR3, 42 bases, with the frame set at the first base. Via the germline V gene (reference sequence), CDR1 is SEHNR and CDR2 FQNEAQ. Between the V and J ends, shortened by 4 bases and 3 bases respectively, the junction contains 12 bases.

For sequencing of the TCRbeta CDR3 region, genomic DNA was extracted from the sorted cells. The immunoSEQ Assay was used to sequence the TCRbeta CDR3 regions. TCRdb took this table from immuneACCESS and kept in-frame rearrangements with V and J called. Such tables lack part of the clones; where checked against another copy, unresolved V genes explain under half of the gap, and the rest is unexplained. The sample records 92,000 or so clones, approximately 80% of which are singletons. 5.8% of the sample rests with the top ten. The study at large found these results: After ivuxolimab, more expanded clones were found on average in CD8+ T cells than in CD4+ T cells. Low levels of normalized T-cell clonal expansion were also seen in some nonresponding patients. At doses of 0.1 to 3.0 mg/kg, clonal expansion of both CD4+ and CD8+ blood T cells was observed from baseline to week 6. In the 0.1-3.0 mg/kg groups, partial responders were among the patients with the lowest normalized peripheral clonal expansion, particularly in CD8+ T cells. Antigen specificity was not determined for the clonally expanded peripheral T cells.

The rearranged chain carries TRBV7-9 and TRBJ1-1; TRBD1 might be the D gene, on 5 matching bases. This specimen consisted of CD4+ or CD8+ T cells sorted from blood, obtained in a trial of the OX40 agonist ivuxolimab. The sequence was collected from an adult with an advanced solid tumor such as melanoma, head and neck, liver or kidney cancer. The DNA is as follows: TGTGCCAGCAGCTACCAGGGAGGGGACACTGAAGCTTTCTTT. Its protein product is CASSYQGGDTEAFF. Extended through the reference TRBV7-9 and TRBJ1-1 proteins, this CDR3 yields the full variable domain: DTGVSQNPRHKITKRGQNVTFRCDPISEHNRLYWYRQTLGQGPEFLTYFQNEAQLEKSRLLSDRFSAERPKGSFSTLEIQRTEQGDSAMYLCASSYQGGDTEAFFGQGTRLTVV.